This entry concerns a single T cell receptor beta chain. Antigen unknown. Other DNA sequences in the sample encode the same CDR3. Use of 60 Vbeta and 13 Jbeta primers characterized the PCR. The protocol was immunoSEQ multiplex PCR, while the TCRdb copy is restricted to in-frame clones and leaves out a portion. This sample has about 160,000 clones, with roughly 73% found just once. This CDR3 is 15 amino acids long. V shed 0 bases and J 4 bases; nucleotides not matched to a gene: 1. The germline CDR1 and CDR2 sequences are MNHEY and SVGAGI. This sample is part of a study of cytomegalovirus exposure and HLA in healthy donors. Findings and limits, study-wide: The authors enumerated 150 to 200 TCR beta chains as linked to cytomegalovirus.

The sequenced material came from PBMCs. The sequence came from a woman between 18 and 30 years old in good health and CMV-seronegative. This chain uses TRBV6-5 with TRBJ1-5; the match to TRBD1 covers 9 bases. The CDR3 loop is CASSYSGQGNQPQHF. In DNA form, the CDR3 reads TGTGCCAGCAGTTACTCAGGACAGGGGAATCAGCCCCAGCATTTT.